What follows is one TCR beta chain and its context. Antigen: not known. At one end, the junction sequence differs from germline, possibly due to a read error. It was with 60 Vbeta and 13 Jbeta primers that the PCR ran. Clones were sequenced by immunoSEQ multiplex PCR, and TCRdb holds only the in-frame ones, with some missing. The sample holds 150,000 to 200,000 clones, around 86% seen once. Among the donors, all were healthy bone marrow donors. Donors counted as nominally healthy when sampled, yet unrecorded immune exposures were likely. The CDR3 runs to 14 residues. Looked up from germline, CDR1 is SEHNR and CDR2 is FQNEAQ (reference sequence). The entry originates in a study of cytomegalovirus exposure and HLA in healthy donors. Study-level points and caveats: Among TCR sequences, most were rare, though some public TCRs appeared in many donors. A link between a missense DCLRE1C variant and TCR beta V- and J-gene trimming emerged from a later analysis.

The chain is built from TRBV7-9 and TRBJ2-7; D is perhaps TRBD2 (5 bases). The sequence derives from a human donor in good health. What was sequenced was PBMCs. CDR3 amino acids: CSSSPLGVSYEQYF. CDR3 bases: TGTTCCAGCAGCCCCCTCGGGGTCTCCTACGAGCAGTACTTC.